This T cell receptor (beta chain) was documented in a study of cytomegalovirus exposure and HLA in healthy donors. Study conclusions and caveats: The later analysis indicated that the majority of CMV-associated TCR beta chains appeared HLA-restricted. In an earlier analysis, productive rearrangement rates for most beta V segments clustered near 90% or 30%. Most subjects had HLA-A and HLA-B alleles reportedly predicted accurately by TCR beta sequences.

Primers: 60 Vbeta forward and 13 Jbeta reverse. Method: immunoSEQ multiplex PCR; TCRdb's copy keeps in-frame clones and lacks some. This table has under 200,000 clones, around 67% appearing once. Details on this clone: Its antigen is still unknown.

The CDR3 length is 18 residues. The J segment lost 5 bases and the V segment lost 0 bases, leaving 10 bases of the junction unmatched. CDR1 and CDR2 from the germline V gene are SEHNR and FQNEAQ (reference sequence). Donors were nominally healthy when sampled, though unrecorded immune exposures were likely. The chain carries TRBV7-9 and TRBJ2-3; 11 nucleotides match TRBD2. The sequence derives from a woman in her late teens or twenties in good health and CMV-seropositive. The sequenced material came from PBMCs. CDR3 sequence (DNA): TGTGCCAGCAGCTTAGCGTGGGGGACTAGCGGTGGAGGAGATACGCAGTATTTT. Encoded protein: CASSLAWGTSGGGDTQYF.